The next 6 T cell receptor beta chains were all read from a single sample in a study of blood T cell repertoires in COVID-19. Sequenced by immunoSEQ multiplex PCR; TCRdb stores in-frame clones only, minus some. The data contain 250,000 to 350,000 clones, 75% to 95% of them singletons. The sample comprised peripheral blood. The receptors here all came from a woman aged 25 to 39 with COVID-19, enrolled during active disease.

The CDR3 nucleotides read TGTGCCAGCAGCGCGGACATGTCCACAGATACGCAGTATTTT. It codes for CASSADMSTDTQYF. The rearrangement links TRBV2 to TRBJ2-3; perhaps TRBD1 as D (5 bases). The CDR3 totals 14 residues. Germline-derived CDR1 and CDR2 are SNHLY and FYNNEI. V lost 6 bases and J lost 2, with 12 bases in between.

A remark on this clone: The same CDR3 also results from other DNA sequences found in this sample. This rearrangement joins TRBV19 to TRBJ1-2, with a weak D call TRBD1 (6 bases). CDR1 and CDR2 (germline): LNHDA, SQIVND (reference sequence). The V end was cut by 5 bases, the J end by 2 bases, with 9 bases between. The CDR3 is 13 residues long. For the CDR3, the DNA is TGTGCCAGTAGTCCTACAGGGAACTATGGCTACACCTTC. It translates to CASSPTGNYGYTF.

The chain couples TRBV4-3 to TRBJ1-2, with TRBD1 as a possible D gene (6 bases). V lost 0 bases to trimming and J lost 2 bases, with 13 bases between them. The V gene's germline CDR1 is LGHNA and CDR2 YSLEER. This CDR3 has 16 residues. The CDR3 loop is CASSQDSTGTNYGYTF. Written as DNA, the CDR3 is TGCGCCAGCAGCCAAGATTCTACAGGGACCAACTATGGCTACACCTTC.

V is TRBV15 and J is TRBJ2-3; tentative D call: TRBD2 (5 bases). CDR1 is LNHNV and CDR2 is YYDKDF in the germline V gene (reference sequence). CDR3 size: 16 residues. Trimming took off 0 bases at V and 0 bases at J, with 10 bases between the two ends. The chain's CDR3 is CATSREASFSTDTQYF. CDR3 nucleotides: TGTGCCACCAGCAGAGAGGCTAGCTTTAGCACAGATACGCAGTATTTT. The whole variable domain, filled in from reference TRBV15 and TRBJ2-3, reads DAMVIQNPRYQVTQFGKPVTLSCSQTLNHNVMYWYQQKSSQAPKLLFHYYDKDFNNEADTPDNFQSRRPNTSFCFLDIRSPGLGDTAMYLCATSREASFSTDTQYFGPGTRLTVL.

As DNA, the CDR3 is TGCGCCAGCACACTTGAGGGCTCCTACAATGAGCAGTTCTTC. Residues: CASTLEGSYNEQFF. This chain connects TRBV5-1 to TRBJ2-1; a weak D match, TRBD2 (5 bases). V was clipped by 6 bases and J by 0 bases, with 10 bases between them. Germline V lookup: CDR1 SGHRS, CDR2 YFSETQ. The CDR3 is 14 amino acids.

The chain recombines TRBV28 with TRBJ1-5; D is ambiguous. This CDR3 is built from 16 residues. V was pared by 2 bases and J by 4 bases, with 15 bases between. Germline assignment: CDR1 MDHEN and CDR2 SYDVKM. This CDR3 is CASSLVGTVLNQPQHF. The CDR3 DNA reads TGTGCCAGCAGTTTAGTAGGAACAGTTCTAAATCAGCCCCAGCATTTT. Variable domain in full (rest from reference TRBV28 and TRBJ1-5): DVKVTQSSRYLVKRTGEKVFLECVQDMDHENMFWYRQDPGLGLRLIYFSYDVKMKEKGDIPEGYSVSREKKERFSLILESASTNQTSMYLCASSLVGTVLNQPQHFGDGTRLSIL.